This T cell receptor beta chain was captured in a study of blood T cells in healthy people across ages (dated by TCRdb to about 2015). For context, the study as a whole: In model experiments, template switching captured roughly one uniquely barcoded TCR beta cDNA molecule for every two T cells. Age-related changes in TCR beta repertoire diversity were measured in the study by deep sequencing normalized with unique cDNA molecular identifiers. Donors were grouped into four age groups: young (average 16 years), middle-aged (about 40), aged (62) and long-lived (over 80). To avoid experimental bias, donors of different ages were spread randomly across the sequencing lanes. The study analyzed two additional independent replicas of 1 million unique cDNA reads from the same blood draw for two donors, one aged 18 to 29 and one aged 80 or older. Results the study describes overall, beyond this receptor: Because profiling used bulk unsorted PBMCs, naive and antigen-experienced compartments could not be compared conclusively. Total diversity estimates from one million sequenced T cells were considered lower bounds and underestimates. Observed TCR beta diversity correlated strongly with the percentage of naive T cells measured by flow cytometry. As age increased, observed TCR beta diversity per million T cells dropped in a roughly linear way, and a significant reduction was already evident by age about 40. Compared with the aged group, the long-lived group had more naive CD4+ T cells, fewer expanded clones and increased TCR diversity, a pattern suggesting age selection. The CMV infection status of donors was not known, potentially confounding age-related changes in expanded clonotypes.

Library generation was performed with 5' RACE. Instrument used: Illumina HiSeq 2500. A second roughly 7 to 11 cycle PCR used a sample-barcoded 5' primer and a J-beta primer mix. A unique molecular identifier was introduced onto each TCR beta cDNA molecule by a template-switch 5' adaptor carrying 12 random nucleotides. Each sample yielded at least 3 million CDR3-containing paired-end reads. The Mint cDNA synthesis kit, primed by a TRBC-specific oligonucleotide, was used to synthesize first-strand cDNA from all RNA. Following uracil-DNA glycosylase treatment, a first 18-cycle PCR with universal primers M1SS and BC2_uni_R was performed on all cDNA. On the authors' methods: Each sample was normalized by randomly selecting 1 million high-quality reads, each carrying a distinct molecular identifier. Reads sharing molecular identifiers were discarded rather than binned into consensus sequences. CDR3 identification, clonotype clustering and error correction used MiTCR with a Q25 quality threshold and the strictest error-elimination algorithm. A nonparametric unseen species model with Euler transformation was used to estimate a lower bound on total TCR beta diversity. TCRdb reprocessing: public reads trimmed at Q25 with fastp, clones called with MiXCR, in-frame beta chains kept. Each entry merges the rows of one CDR3 protein and shows their most common DNA and genes. The V and J calls here are based on TCRdb, not the publication. This sample has over 1,500,000 distinct CDR3 sequences in its table, and roughly 52% of those were observed once. The top ten hold 2% to 2.5% of the sample.

A note on this clonotype: Its antigen remains undetermined. Per-nucleotide qualities are absent, and no much larger clonotype sits a single base away.

The CDR3 starts with the cysteine, ends with the phenylalanine, and has 17 residues. Left in the record is the CDR3 DNA by itself, 51 bases read in frame from the first base. V loses 4 bases of germline sequence and J loses 0 bases, and the interval between the two ends is 18 bases. CDR1 and CDR2 (MNHNY, SVGAGI) derive from the germline V gene (reference sequence). The roughly 38 donors, aged 6 to 90 years, were systemically healthy Caucasian individuals from Russia. Each donor gave 9 to 10 milliliters of peripheral blood, collected into EDTA-treated Vacutainer tubes. Ficoll-Paque density-gradient centrifugation was used to isolate PBMCs, with at least 6 million per sample. Total RNA was extracted from PBMCs with Trizol reagent, with at least 5 micrograms obtained per sample. Naive CD45RAhigh/CD27high T cell percentages were measured by flow cytometry on a PBMC aliquot from every donor.

Sequencing used blood. This chain joins TRBV6-6 to TRBJ1-1, with TRBD1 as a weak D call on 5 bases. The source of this sequence is a woman in her thirties or forties in good health. The DNA is as follows: TGTGCCAGCAGTTCCGGACGGGGGAATTTCATGAACACTGAAGCTTTCTTT. Translated, this is CASSSGRGNFMNTEAFF.